This is a list of T cell receptor beta chains from one sample in a study of blood T cell repertoires in COVID-19. Some clones are missing from TCRdb's copy, which holds only in-frame ones; the method was immunoSEQ multiplex PCR. This sample has 200,000 to 250,000 clones, with approximately 88% found just once. The material sequenced was PBMCs or T cells enriched from blood (not recorded which). These receptors were collected from a woman aged 25 to 39 who had been exposed to COVID-19. CDR3s include the opening cysteine and the closing phenylalanine or tryptophan. The D gene is left open where the match is weak. Expanded clones are given a class, and other clones once, few, many or no size at all.

j_call cdr3_length clone_size d_call v_call cdr3_nt cdr3_aa
TRBJ2-7 14 - TRBD1 TRBV27 TGTGCCAGCAGTTCTGCGACAGGGGCCTACGAGCAGTACTTC CASSSATGAYEQYF
TRBJ2-1 16 - TRBD2 TRBV5-1 TGCGCCAGCAGCTTTAGCGGGAGGGCCATTTGGGATGAGCAGTTCTTC CASSFSGRAIWDEQFF
TRBJ2-2 14 - TRBD2 TRBV5-6 TGTGCCAGCAGCTTGAGCGGGACCCCCGGGGAGCTGTTTTTT CASSLSGTPGELFF
TRBJ1-5 13 - - TRBV19 TGTGCCAGTACTCAGGGGCCCAATCAGCCCCAGCATTTT CASTQGPNQPQHF
TRBJ2-2 19 - - TRBV6-6 TGTGCCAGCAGTCCATGGTCGCGGGGCATTACAGCGAACACCGGGGAGCTGTTTTTT CASSPWSRGITANTGELFF
TRBJ1-2 13 - - TRBV19 TGTGCCAGTCGGGAGGGCCCCCTTTATGGCTACACCTTC CASREGPLYGYTF
TRBJ2-5 13 - - TRBV7-9 TGTGCCAGCAGCTCTGACAGGTGGGAGACCCAGTACTTC CASSSDRWETQYF
TRBJ1-5 17 - TRBD1 TRBV28 TGTGCCGCAGTGGGGGACAGGGGCTCTTTGGGCAATCAGCCCCAGCATTTT CAAVGDRGSLGNQPQHF
TRBJ1-1 14 - TRBD1 TRBV9 TGTGCCAGCAGCGAGCACAGGGGGCACACTGAAGCTTTCTTT CASSEHRGHTEAFF
TRBJ2-2 12 - - TRBV10-3 TGTGCCATCCCCCTAAACACCGGGGAGCTGTTTTTT CAIPLNTGELFF
TRBJ1-1 14 few TRBD1 TRBV28 TGTGCCAGCAGTTTAGGAGGGGGCTTCGCTGAAGCTTTCTTT CASSLGGGFAEAFF
TRBJ2-5 13 once - TRBV27 TGTGCCAGCAGTTTCCTGAGTCAAGAGACCCAGTACTTC CASSFLSQETQYF
TRBJ2-5 15 - TRBD2 TRBV5-4 TGTGCCAGCAGCTTGATAGCGGGAGAGGGTGAGACCCAGTACTTC CASSLIAGEGETQYF
TRBJ1-1 14 - - TRBV7-6 TGTGCCAGCAGCCAAGGCGGTACTTACACTGAAGCTTTCTTT CASSQGGTYTEAFF
TRBJ1-3 15 - - TRBV19 TGTGCCAGTAGGAAGCCGGGGACTTCTGGAAACACCATATATTTT CASRKPGTSGNTIYF
TRBJ2-1 17 - TRBD2 TRBV27 TGTGCCAGCAGTGCCCGACTAGCGGGAGGGGGGCGTAATGAGCAGTTCTTC CASSARLAGGGRNEQFF
TRBJ1-2 14 - TRBD1 TRBV6-1 TGTGCCAGCAGTGAAACAACGACAGGGCATGGCTACACCTTC CASSETTTGHGYTF
TRBJ1-2 13 - TRBD1 TRBV27 TGTGCCAGCAGTTGGGGACAGAGCGGGGGCTACACCTTC CASSWGQSGGYTF
TRBJ2-5 16 - TRBD2 TRBV7-9 TGTGCCAGCAGCTTAGTGTCTAGCGGGACCCAAGAGACCCAGTACTTC CASSLVSSGTQETQYF
TRBJ2-3 15 - TRBD2 TRBV5-1 TGCGCCAGCAGCCCACTAACTAGCGGGAGTGATACGCAGTATTTT CASSPLTSGSDTQYF
TRBJ2-5 14 - TRBD2 TRBV2 TGTGCCAGCAATCTACTAGCGGGAGAAGAGACCCAGTACTTC CASNLLAGEETQYF
TRBJ2-2 14 - - TRBV2 TGTGCCAGCACCCCTAAGGGGTGGACCGGGGAGCTGTTTTTT CASTPKGWTGELFF
TRBJ2-1 15 - - TRBV2 - CASSEALVAGGTRFF